Each of the 10 T cell receptor beta chains below was sequenced from the same sample in a study of blood T cell repertoires in COVID-19 (dated by TCRdb to about 2020). Receptors were amplified or captured by the immunoSEQ multiplex PCR assay. TCRdb obtained this table from immuneACCESS and retained in-frame rearrangements with V and J assigned. These tables miss some clones; where compared with another copy, unresolved V genes account for less than half of the shortfall, and the remainder is unexplained. The sample contains approximately 42,000 clones, over 65% of them found a single time. About 60% of the sample comes from the top ten. Sequencing was performed on peripheral blood. All receptors come from a man older than 75 with acute or convalescent COVID-19.

V gene TRBV6-5 combines with J gene TRBJ1-5; D remains ambiguous. Per germline, CDR1 MNHEY and CDR2 SVGAGI. The V end was cut by 8 bases, the J end by 5 bases, with 10 bases between. The CDR3 has 12 amino acids. CDR3 sequence (DNA): TGTGCCAGCCGATCGGGTGATCAGCCCCAGCATTTT. Residues: CASRSGDQPQHF.

The chain has TRBV12-3 or TRBV12-4 and TRBJ2-1, with a weak D call TRBD2 (5 bases). This CDR3 is 11 amino acids long. Trimming removed 6 bases from V and 7 bases from J, with 7 bases in between. The DNA for the CDR3 is TGTGCCAGCAGCCGGGGTAATGAGCAGTTCTTC. This gives the protein CASSRGNEQFF.

This chain uses TRBV6-1 with TRBJ2-3; a weak D match, TRBD2 (6 bases). The V and J ends lost 5 bases and 6 bases respectively, with 12 bases between them. Germline loops: CDR1 MNHNS, CDR2 SASEGT. This CDR3 region has 13 residues. The CDR3 loop reads CASSNIGGDTQYF. CDR3 coding DNA: TGTGCCAGCAGTAACATAGGAGGGGATACGCAGTATTTT.

In its sample, this clone was seen once. V gene TRBV18 combines with J gene TRBJ2-3; 8 nucleotides agree with TRBD2. V dropped 6 bases and J dropped 6; count of bases not matched to a gene: 14. Germline V gene data show CDR1 as KGHSH and CDR2 as LQKENI. The CDR3 covers 16 residues. This chain's CDR3 is CASSWKGAGVLDTQYF. The DNA of the CDR3 is TGTGCCAGCTCCTGGAAGGGAGCGGGAGTTCTTGATACGCAGTATTTT.

The rearrangement joins TRBV5-1 to TRBJ2-5; TRBD2 matches at 13 bases. The CDR3 spans 16 residues. The germline CDR1 and CDR2 sequences are SGHRS and YFSETQ. With 4 bases clipped from V and 4 bases from J, the junction kept 7 bases outside the gene matches. For the CDR3, the DNA is TGCGCCAGCAGCCCCAGGGGACTAGCGGGGCCAGAGACCCAGTACTTC. Translation: CASSPRGLAGPETQYF.

The rearrangement joins TRBV15 to TRBJ2-1; TRBD2 agrees at 13 bases. CDR1 LNHNV and CDR2 YYDKDF come from the germline V gene (reference sequence). There are 15 residues in the CDR3. Unmatched junction bases numbered 0, after V lost 1 base and J lost 6 bases. CDR3: CATSRGTSGSNEQFF. The CDR3, as DNA: TGTGCCACCAGCAGAGGGACTAGCGGGAGCAATGAGCAGTTCTTC.

The J gene is TRBJ1-4, the V gene TRBV6-5; D unresolved. CDR3 length equals 15 residues. V lost 5 bases, J lost 0 bases, and 10 bases lay in between. Germline V gene lookup returns CDR1 MNHEY and CDR2 SVGAGI. In DNA form, the CDR3 reads TGTGCCAGCAGTCTCTCGGGTTCAACTAATGAAAAACTGTTTTTT. Protein product: CASSLSGSTNEKLFF.

The chain has TRBV9 and TRBJ2-1; maybe TRBD2 (5 bases). The CDR3 is 15 residues long. The germline V and J ends were trimmed by 0 bases and 7 bases, with 14 bases remaining between them. In germline, CDR1 is SGDLS, CDR2 YYNGEE. The CDR3 bases are TGTGCCAGCAGCGTAGGGCAGCGGCCGGAGAATGAGCAGTTCTTC. Protein product: CASSVGQRPENEQFF.

The DNA of the CDR3 is TGTGCCAGCAGGGGGACTAGCGGGAGGGCAGATACGCAGTATTTT. Encoded protein: CASRGTSGRADTQYF. This chain uses TRBV6-5 with TRBJ2-3, with 16 bases that match TRBD2. The V segment lost 6 bases and the J segment 4 bases; nucleotides outside the gene matches: 1. The CDR3 spans 15 residues. Germline V gene sequence: CDR1 MNHEY, CDR2 SVGAGI.

V usage is TRBV3-1 (or the pseudogene TRBV3-2) and J usage is TRBJ1-6, with TRBD1 as a possible D gene (6 bases). Germline-derived CDR1 and CDR2 are LGHDT and YNNKEL (reference sequence). Deletions cut 1 base from V and 10 bases from J, with 17 bases between. CDR3 size: 16 residues. The CDR3 sequence: CASSQGPGVSHSPLHF. CDR3 nucleotides: TGTGCCAGCAGCCAAGGGCCAGGGGTATCCCACTCACCCCTCCACTTT.